The rows below give T cell receptor beta chains drawn from one sample of a study of blood T cell repertoires in COVID-19. Libraries were prepared by immunoSEQ multiplex PCR; TCRdb keeps only in-frame clonotypes and omits some of them. The sample includes about 100,000 clones, about 83% seen only once; the top ten take roughly 13%. Sequencing was performed on peripheral blood. These receptors were obtained from a human donor in a cohort sampled during active COVID-19. CDR3s include the opening cysteine and the closing phenylalanine or tryptophan. A D gene is named only where the DNA matches it firmly. Clone size is not always given. Where it is, it says once, few, many or a class for expanded clones.

TRBD1 TRBJ1-5 TRBV7-2 - CASSFDRAQPQHF TGTGCCAGCAGCTTCGACAGGGCTCAGCCCCAGCATTTT
- TRBJ2-5 TRBV12-3/TRBV12-4 - CASSLIEETQYF TGTGCCAGCAGCCTCATCGAGGAGACCCAGTACTTC
TRBD1 TRBJ2-2 TRBV9 once CASSVTSGGAHTGELFF TGTGCCAGCAGCGTAACGTCAGGGGGCGCTCACACCGGGGAGCTGTTTTTT
- TRBJ1-2 TRBV4-3 - CASSQAGEYGYTF TGCGCCAGCAGCCAAGCCGGGGAATATGGCTACACCTTC
TRBD2 TRBJ2-3 TRBV27 once CASGVAGAADTQYF TGTGCCAGCGGGGTAGCGGGAGCGGCAGATACGCAGTATTTT
- TRBJ1-3 TRBV3-1/TRBV3-2 once CASSQQGAGNTIYF TGTGCCAGCAGCCAACAAGGGGCTGGAAACACCATATATTTT
TRBD1 TRBJ1-1 TRBV23-1 - CASSQILRDRDTDTEAFF TGCGCCAGCAGTCAAATCCTTAGGGACAGGGATACGGACACTGAAGCTTTCTTT
TRBD1 TRBJ1-1 TRBV9 - CASSAQQGALGTEAFF TGTGCCAGCAGCGCCCAACAGGGGGCGTTAGGCACTGAAGCTTTCTTT
TRBD2 TRBJ2-5 TRBV30 - CAWSVQASGINQYF TGTGCCTGGAGTGTACAAGCTAGCGGTATCAACCAGTACTTC
TRBD1 TRBJ1-5 TRBV6-6 - CASRAGQGVYQPQHF TGTGCCAGCAGGGCGGGACAGGGGGTTTACCAGCCCCAGCATTTT
TRBD1 TRBJ2-7 TRBV10-3 - CAIRTGGASYEQYF TGTGCCATCAGGACAGGGGGCGCCTCCTACGAGCAGTACTTC
- TRBJ2-7 TRBV18 - CASSPQKNPRYEQYF TGTGCCAGCTCACCTCAGAAGAATCCGCGGTACGAGCAGTACTTC
- TRBJ1-2 TRBV19 - CASSSPGQATYGYTF TGTGCCAGTAGTAGCCCTGGGCAGGCTACCTATGGCTACACCTTC
- TRBJ2-7 TRBV5-4 - CASSQKGEEHEQYF TGTGCCAGCAGCCAAAAAGGGGAAGAACACGAGCAGTACTTC
TRBD1 TRBJ2-7 TRBV9 - CASSAPGQGDVYYEQYF TGTGCCAGCAGCGCTCCGGGACAGGGGGACGTTTACTACGAGCAGTACTTC
- TRBJ1-2 TRBV9 - CASSVDTGVGLSYTF TGTGCCAGCAGCGTAGACACGGGCGTGGGGCTGAGCTACACCTTC
TRBD1 TRBJ1-5 TRBV10-3 once CAISESFGTADQPQHF TGTGCCATCAGTGAGTCGTTTGGGACAGCCGATCAGCCCCAGCATTTT
- TRBJ2-2 TRBV2 - CASSVAGANTGELFF TGTGCCAGCAGTGTGGCGGGGGCCAACACCGGGGAGCTGTTTTTT
- TRBJ2-5 TRBV10-3 - CAISESGTHRETQYF TGTGCCATCAGTGAGTCAGGGACACACCGAGAGACCCAGTACTTC
TRBD2 TRBJ2-5 TRBV9 few CASSQAGVLGETQYF TGTGCCAGCTCTCAAGCGGGAGTCTTAGGAGAGACCCAGTACTTC
TRBD1 TRBJ2-3 TRBV11-2 - CASSRDRGLSDTQYF TGTGCCAGCAGCCGGGACAGGGGGCTATCAGATACGCAGTATTTT
- TRBJ1-1 TRBV5-5 - CASSFFQGGTEAFF TGTGCCAGCAGCTTTTTTCAGGGAGGCACTGAAGCTTTCTTT
TRBD1 TRBJ2-7 TRBV6-5 - CASRSGQARYEQYF TGTGCCAGCAGGTCGGGACAGGCTCGATACGAGCAGTACTTC
- TRBJ2-5 TRBV28 - CASSPGTLRAQYF TGTGCCAGCAGTCCCGGGACTCTACGGGCCCAGTACTTC
TRBD2 TRBJ2-1 TRBV19 - CASSGLAGAGEQFF TGTGCCAGTAGTGGATTAGCGGGGGCTGGTGAGCAGTTCTTC